Listed below are T cell receptor beta chains from one sample, sequenced in a study of OX40 agonist ivuxolimab in advanced cancers. Profiling relied on immunoSEQ multiplex PCR, and the TCRdb table lists in-frame clones only, not all of them. The sample records about 53,000 clones, about four fifths being singletons. The sample was CD4+ or CD8+ T cells sorted from blood, taken in a trial of the OX40 agonist ivuxolimab. The receptors here all came from an adult with an advanced solid tumor such as melanoma, head and neck, liver or kidney cancer. Each CDR3 is given with its conserved first and last residue. The D gene is left open where the match is weak. Size values are once, few and many counts, or a class for expanded clones, and some rows have none.

j_gene	v_gene	d_gene	abundance	CDR3nt	CDR3aa
TRBJ2-2	TRBV15	.	.	TGTGCCACCAGCAGACTTTCCACCGGGGAGCTGTTTTTT	CATSRLSTGELFF
TRBJ2-7	TRBV5-6	.	.	TGTGCCAGCAGCCCCGATCGGGGAGTGCAGTACTTC	CASSPDRGVQYF
TRBJ1-2	TRBV28	TRBD1	.	TGTGCCAGCAGTATATCGACAGGGCATGGCTACACCTTC	CASSISTGHGYTF
TRBJ2-3	TRBV5-1	TRBD2	.	TGCGCCAGCAGACTAGCGGCCCCCACAGATACGCAGTATTTT	CASRLAAPTDTQYF
TRBJ2-2	TRBV12-5	TRBD2	.	TGTGCTAGTGGCCCCAGCGGGGTGAACACCGGGGAGCTGTTTTTT	CASGPSGVNTGELFF
TRBJ2-2	TRBV23-1	TRBD2	few	TGCGCCAGCAGTCAATCGGCACTAGCGGGAGGACCGAACACCGGGGAGCTGTTTTTT	CASSQSALAGGPNTGELFF
TRBJ2-7	TRBV7-2	TRBD2	few	TGTGCCAGCAGCTATAGGCAGGGACTAGAGGCCTACGAGCAGTACTTC	CASSYRQGLEAYEQYF
TRBJ2-7	TRBV29-1	.	.	TGCAGCGTTCCCGTAGGCTACGAGCAGTACTTC	CSVPVGYEQYF
TRBJ2-7	TRBV29-1	.	few	TGCAGCGTTGAAGCCCCGGGTAGTCCCGACGGGGAGCAGTACTTC	CSVEAPGSPDGEQYF
TRBJ2-1	TRBV10-3	TRBD1	.	TGTGCCAACAGTGGGGACAGGGAGAGGGGTGAGCAGTTCTTC	CANSGDRERGEQFF
TRBJ2-4	TRBV5-4	TRBD2	many	TGTGCCAGCAGCTTAGAAGGACTAGCGGGAGCCAAAAACATTCAGTACTTC	CASSLEGLAGAKNIQYF
TRBJ1-4	TRBV11-3	.	few	TGTGCCAGCAGCAACCTCGTGGGGGGCACAACTAATGAAAAACTGTTTTTT	CASSNLVGGTTNEKLFF
TRBJ2-7	TRBV29-1	.	.	TGCAGCGTTGAAGATCCAATCAAGGAAAACGAGCAGTACTTC	CSVEDPIKENEQYF
TRBJ2-7	TRBV19	TRBD1	.	TGTGCCAGTAGTATACCCTCGGACAGGGGGCGCGAGCAGTACTTC	CASSIPSDRGREQYF
TRBJ1-3	TRBV7-9	.	.	TGTGCCAGCAGCTTGGGGGGACCCGGGGTAAACACCATATATTTT	CASSLGGPGVNTIYF
TRBJ2-7	TRBV7-2	.	.	TGTGCCAGCAGGCTACTTCCTGACTCCTACGAGCAGTACTTC	CASRLLPDSYEQYF
TRBJ1-5	TRBV28	TRBD1	.	TGTGCCAGCAGGGAAACAGGGGTCCATCAGCCCCAGCATTTT	CASRETGVHQPQHF
TRBJ2-7	TRBV9	TRBD1	.	TGTGCCAGCAGCGAGGGGGCGGACCCCTCCTACGAGCAGTACTTC	CASSEGADPSYEQYF
TRBJ2-1	TRBV14	.	once	TGTGCCAGCAGCTGGCAACTACTCAATGAGCAGTTCTTC	CASSWQLLNEQFF
TRBJ1-5	TRBV29-1	.	.	TGCAGCGTTGCTCAGTCCGCAGGGGTAAGCAATCAGCCCCAGCATTTT	CSVAQSAGVSNQPQHF
TRBJ1-4	TRBV15	.	.	TGTGCCTCACAACCCGGGGGGCCTAATGAAAAACTGTTTTTT	CASQPGGPNEKLFF
TRBJ2-5	TRBV29-1	TRBD2	.	TGCAGCGGGATTGGGACTAGCTCGTTTGAGACCCAGTACTTC	CSGIGTSSFETQYF
TRBJ2-2	TRBV28	TRBD2	few	TGTGCCAGCAGTCCCCGGGGAGGGGTATGGCAGCGGGAGAGTTTGTCCGGGGAGCTGTTTTTT	CASSPRGGVWQRESLSGELFF
TRBJ2-2	TRBV7-8	TRBD1	.	TGTGCCAGCAGCTTAGGACAGGGGGCCGGGGAGCTGTTTTTT	CASSLGQGAGELFF
TRBJ2-7	TRBV6-6	.	.	TGTGCCAGCAGTTACACTAGCTTCCACGAGCAGTACTTC	CASSYTSFHEQYF
TRBJ2-1	TRBV28	.	.	TGTGCCAGCAGTCCCGCCGGCGGATCCTACAATGAGCAGTTCTTC	CASSPAGGSYNEQFF
TRBJ2-5	TRBV12-5	.	.	TGTGCTAGTGGTTTGGGTCAGACGAGGGAGACCCAGTACTTC	CASGLGQTRETQYF
TRBJ1-1	TRBV7-2	TRBD1	.	TGTGCCAGCAGCTTAACGGGACAGGGTGAAGCTTTCTTT	CASSLTGQGEAFF
TRBJ2-6	TRBV7-8	.	few	TGTGCCAGCAGCTTAGGGTACGCGGCCTCTGGGGCCAACGTCCTGACTTTC	CASSLGYAASGANVLTF